This entry is about one T cell receptor beta chain. Source study methods: Using reference gene primer amplification, nucleated cell counts were estimated. This table comes from immunoSEQ multiplex PCR, and its TCRdb copy is limited to in-frame clones, with some not included. Clone size and the V and J calls come from that table; the DNA yielded D and trimming. The sample includes 5,500 to 8,000 clones, 80% to 90% of them seen just once. This record belongs to a study of blood T cell repertoires in COVID-19. Whole-study context: Specimens from acute and convalescent COVID-19 originated in the United States, Italy and Spain. From T cells, B-cell-depleted T cells, or PBMCs came the material, which was cDNA or gDNA.

This CDR3 spans 15 amino acids. J was trimmed by 6 bases and V by 5 bases; bases with no gene match: 7. CDR1 SEHNR and CDR2 FQNEAQ come from the germline V gene (reference sequence). This rearrangement joins TRBV7-9 to TRBJ1-5; TRBD1 matches at 10 bases. The receptor's source is a human donor in a cohort sampled during active COVID-19. The donor label of this sample is uncertain. The specimen was peripheral blood. The CDR3 here is CASSQTGGGFQPQHF. In DNA, the CDR3 is TGTGCCAGCAGCCAGACAGGGGGCGGTTTTCAGCCCCAGCATTTT.